This T cell receptor (beta chain) was observed in a study of identical twins. MiXCR, applied by TCRdb to the 5' RACE reads, yields one record per CDR3 protein. The sample contains 700,000 to 950,000 distinct CDR3 sequences, over 9% of which appear only once. General observations from the study: Weaker excess twin sharing was observed in beta out-of-frame sequences.

The sample holds many counts of this clonotype. Its antigen is undetermined. CDR3 length: 14 amino acids. Unmatched junction bases numbered 7, after V lost 6 bases and J lost 9 bases. Another study also made use of these data, one on yellow fever vaccine responses in identical twins.

This sequence joins TRBV12-3 or TRBV12-4 and TRBJ1-6; 8 nucleotides align to TRBD1. Sequenced sample: PBMCs. The receptor comes from a woman aged 18-29 years in good health. The CDR3 coding sequence is TGTGCCAGCAGGAGGACAGGGTCAGCTTCACCCCTCCACTTT. Protein: CASRRTGSASPLHF.